The rows below give T cell receptor beta chains drawn from one sample of a study of T-cell reconstitution after alpha-beta-depleted transplantation in children. TCRdb fed the PCR reads into MiXCR, producing one record per CDR3 protein. The sample lists about 200,000 distinct CDR3 sequences, approximately 15% occurring once. This specimen consisted of PBMCs from the stem cell graft donor, obtained from the stem cell graft. These receptors were collected from a human donor who donated a stem cell graft to a child with acute lymphoblastic leukemia. Both conserved end residues are part of each CDR3. The D gene is left open where the match is weak. Expanded clones get a size class; other rows say once, few or many, or leave the size out.

clone size,J gene,D gene,V gene,CDR3 DNA,CDR3 protein
-,TRBJ2-1,TRBD2,TRBV5-4,TGTGCCAGCAGCCCCCTCGGCAAGGGGAGGGCTAACGAGCAGTTCTTC,CASSPLGKGRANEQFF
many,TRBJ2-1,-,TRBV27,TGTGCCAGCGGGACGGACTCCTACAATGAGCAGTTCTTC,CASGTDSYNEQFF
many,TRBJ2-5,-,TRBV6-1,TGTGCCAGCAGATGGGCAGGGGAAGAGACCCAGTACTTC,CASRWAGEETQYF
many,TRBJ2-7,TRBD1,TRBV25-1,TGTGCCAGCAGTGAATTTGGGACAGACCTTTACGAGCAGTACTTC,CASSEFGTDLYEQYF
many,TRBJ2-1,-,TRBV4-2,TGTGCCAGCAGCCAAGATGGGGCAGGAGACAATGAGCAGTTCTTC,CASSQDGAGDNEQFF
many,TRBJ2-1,-,TRBV5-1,TGCGCCAGCAGCAATCCTGAGGTAGCCGGGGATGAGCAGTTCTTC,CASSNPEVAGDEQFF
many,TRBJ1-2,-,TRBV11-2,TGTGCCAGCAGCTTAATCAGATCTAACTATGGCTACACCTTC,CASSLIRSNYGYTF
many,TRBJ1-3,TRBD1,TRBV7-2,TGTGCCAGCAGCTTAGCCGGGACAGGCGGGGACACCATATATTTT,CASSLAGTGGDTIYF
many,TRBJ2-7,-,TRBV5-1,TGCGCCAGCAGCCCTAACTTCAGAGACCCTTCCTACGAGCAGTACTTC,CASSPNFRDPSYEQYF
-,TRBJ2-1,TRBD2,TRBV19,TGTGCCAGTAGTATAGGTTCTAGCGGGAGTTTAGGTGAGCAGTTCTTC,CASSIGSSGSLGEQFF
-,TRBJ2-6,-,TRBV5-1,TGCGCCAGCAGCTTGACCCCGGGGGGCTCCGGGGCCAACGTCCTGACTTTC,CASSLTPGGSGANVLTF
few,TRBJ1-3,-,TRBV11-2,TGTGCCAGCAGCTTAGTACACCTAATAATGGGGGGCGGAAACACCATATATTTT,CASSLVHLIMGGGNTIYF
many,TRBJ2-5,-,TRBV7-7,TGTGCCAGCAGCCGCGGAGGGAGCCAAGAGACCCAGTACTTC,CASSRGGSQETQYF
many,TRBJ1-1,-,TRBV5-1,TGCGCCAGCAGCTTGGGGGACCCGAGTTTCGCTGAAGCTTTCTTT,CASSLGDPSFAEAFF
many,TRBJ2-5,TRBD1,TRBV5-1,TGCGCCAGCAGCTTGGGAGGACAGGGTATCCAAGAGACCCAGTACTTC,CASSLGGQGIQETQYF
many,TRBJ2-7,TRBD2,TRBV9,TGTGCCAGCAGCTTTAGCCCTAGCGGGAACTACGAGCAGTACTTC,CASSFSPSGNYEQYF
many,TRBJ2-5,-,TRBV5-1,TGCGCCAGCAGCTTTGTTGAGAGAACAGAGACCCAGTACTTC,CASSFVERTETQYF
few,TRBJ1-2,TRBD1,TRBV30,TGTGCCTGGAGTGAAAACTACCCGACAGGGACCTATGGCTACACCTTC,CAWSENYPTGTYGYTF
-,TRBJ1-4,-,TRBV27,TGTGCCAGCAGTCCCTACCGGGACACTGGGTTGACTAATGAAAAACTGTTTTTT,CASSPYRDTGLTNEKLFF
many,TRBJ2-7,TRBD2,TRBV20-1,TGCAGTGCTTCCGGTACTTTCTTAGCGGGAGGCCCGGACGAGCAGTACTTC,CSASGTFLAGGPDEQYF
many,TRBJ2-3,-,TRBV5-5,TGTGCCAGCAGCCCTAGAGGTGGACCGAATACGCAGTATTTT,CASSPRGGPNTQYF
many,TRBJ1-1,-,TRBV10-3,TGTGCCATCAGTTGGCAGGGGAACACTGAAGCTTTCTTT,CAISWQGNTEAFF
many,TRBJ2-7,TRBD2,TRBV28,TGTGCCAGCACCACTTCTGGGACTAGCGGGAGCTACGAGCAGTACTTC,CASTTSGTSGSYEQYF
many,TRBJ2-1,-,TRBV5-1,TGCGCCAGCAGCTTGGTGGAAATCGGTGAGCAGTTCTTC,CASSLVEIGEQFF
many,TRBJ2-3,TRBD2,TRBV20-1,TGCAGTGCTAGAGACGTAACTAGCGGGAGCATCGATACGCAGTATTTT,CSARDVTSGSIDTQYF
-,TRBJ1-1,TRBD1,TRBV20-1,TGCAGTGCTAGAGATCGGGGACAGTCCGCCATGAACACTGAAGCTTTCTTT,CSARDRGQSAMNTEAFF
many,TRBJ1-5,-,TRBV19,TGTGCCAGTAGTCCCTGGAGCAATCAGCCCCAGCATTTT,CASSPWSNQPQHF
many,TRBJ2-1,TRBD2,TRBV5-1,TGCGCCAGCAGCAGAACTAGCGGAGGTTACAATGAGCAGTTCTTC,CASSRTSGGYNEQFF
many,TRBJ2-4,TRBD2,TRBV20-1,TGCAGTGCTGTTCTAGCGGGAGGAGCCAAAAACATTCAGTACTTC,CSAVLAGGAKNIQYF
-,TRBJ2-7,TRBD1,TRBV6-6,TGTGCCAGCAGTTACGTAGAGGGCAACAGGGGGTGGGAGCAGTACTTC,CASSYVEGNRGWEQYF
many,TRBJ1-1,TRBD1,TRBV27,TGTGCCAGCAACCGACAGGGAGGAACTGAAGCTTTCTTT,CASNRQGGTEAFF
many,TRBJ2-1,TRBD2,TRBV5-1,TGCGCCAGCAGCTTAGCGGGAGGGCCGATGAATGAGCAGTTCTTC,CASSLAGGPMNEQFF